Below are 7 T cell receptor beta chains sequenced from a single sample in a study of T cell repertoires in cytomegalovirus infection. TCRdb passed the reads through MiXCR, listing each CDR3 protein once. Found here are over 450,000 distinct CDR3 sequences, around 11% of them singletons; the top ten hold roughly 10%. What was sequenced was PBMCs. The origin of the receptors is a human donor in good health (CMV status not recorded). Some clones in this sample may be carry-over from other donors' samples.

The chain couples TRBV14 to TRBJ2-5, with D possibly TRBD1 on 7 matching bases. This CDR3 region has 15 residues. The V end lost 1 base, the J end lost 2 bases, and 11 bases lay between the germline ends. Germline loops: CDR1 SGHDN, CDR2 FVKESK. The CDR3 loop is CASSQVEGAQETQYF. The CDR3 DNA reads TGTGCCAGCAGCCAAGTGGAGGGGGCGCAAGAGACCCAGTACTTC. The whole variable domain, remainder taken from reference TRBV14 and TRBJ2-5, is EAGVTQFPSHSVIEKGQTVTLRCDPISGHDNLYWYRRVMGKEIKFLLHFVKESKQDESGMPNNRFLAERTGGTYSTLKVQPAELEDSGVYFCASSQVEGAQETQYFGPGTRLLVL.

This clonotype was found many times. The rearrangement links TRBV19 to TRBJ1-5; D may be TRBD1 (6 bases). The CDR3 extends over 16 amino acids. V was clipped by 4 bases and J by 2 bases, with 15 bases between them. Germline CDR1 reads LNHDA; CDR2 reads SQIVND (reference sequence). Written as DNA, the CDR3 is TGTGCCAGTAGTACAGACAGGCGGATCGGCAATCAGCCCCAGCATTTT. It specifies CASSTDRRIGNQPQHF.

This clonotype came up many times. The chain carries TRBV7-8 and TRBJ2-7; 7 positions agree with TRBD1. The V gene's germline CDR1 is SGHVS and CDR2 FQNEAQ. CDR3 size: 17 residues. Losses at the gene ends were 1 base for V and 8 bases for J; bases not matched to a gene: 17. CDR3 protein: CASSLGGTAPDLGKQYF. CDR3 coding DNA: TGTGCCAGCAGCTTAGGAGGGACAGCCCCTGACTTGGGGAAGCAGTACTTC. Looking up the rest from reference TRBV7-8 and TRBJ2-7 gives the full variable domain: GAGVSQSPRYKVAKRGQDVALRCDPISGHVSLFWYQQALGQGPEFLTYFQNEAQLDKSGLPSDRFFAERPEGSVSTLKIQRTQQEDSAVYLCASSLGGTAPDLGKQYFGPGTRLTVT.

This clonotype was seen at least ten times. This chain joins TRBV7-2 and TRBJ2-1; D may be TRBD2 (5 bases). The V gene's germline CDR1 is SGHTA and CDR2 FQGNSA. The CDR3 runs to 15 residues. V lost 7 bases and J lost 3, with 16 bases in between. For the CDR3, the DNA is TGTGCCAGCACCAGAGGAAGCGGCCTCTACAATGAGCAGTTCTTC. This sequence encodes CASTRGSGLYNEQFF.

In DNA, the CDR3 is TGTGCCAGCAGTTACTGCGGGAGGGCAGATACGCAGTATTTT. Translation gives CASSYCGRADTQYF. This chain joins TRBV6-2 or TRBV6-3 and TRBJ2-3; 9 bases line up with TRBD2. The V gene's germline CDR1 is MNHEY and CDR2 SVGEGT. Trimming cost V 1 base and J 4 bases; bases outside gene matches: 0. The CDR3 consists of 14 residues.

This chain connects TRBV7-6 to TRBJ2-7; D ambiguous. This CDR3 is 13 amino acids long. Trimming shortened V by 3 bases and J by 6 bases, and 12 bases separated the two germline ends. Germline-derived CDR1 and CDR2 are SGHVS and FNYEAQ. The CDR3 bases are TGTGCCAGCAGCTTGATAGACGGCTGCGAGCAGTACTTC. Residues: CASSLIDGCEQYF. Drawing the rest from reference TRBV7-6 and TRBJ2-7, the complete variable domain is GAGVSQSPRYKVTKRGQDVALRCDPISGHVSLYWYRQALGQGPEFLTYFNYEAQQDKSGLPNDRFSAERPEGSISTLTIQRTEQRDSAMYRCASSLIDGCEQYFGPGTRLTVT.

Ten or more counts support this clonotype. The chain links TRBV20-1 to TRBJ2-7; maybe TRBD2 (7 bases). The CDR3 extends over 15 amino acids. V was pared by 0 bases and J by 2 bases, with 14 bases between. Germline lookup yields CDR1 DFQATT and CDR2 SNEGSKA (reference sequence). The CDR3 region has the DNA TGCAGTGCTAGAGATGAGGGGGGGCTGGCCTACGAGCAGTACTTC. Encoded protein: CSARDEGGLAYEQYF.